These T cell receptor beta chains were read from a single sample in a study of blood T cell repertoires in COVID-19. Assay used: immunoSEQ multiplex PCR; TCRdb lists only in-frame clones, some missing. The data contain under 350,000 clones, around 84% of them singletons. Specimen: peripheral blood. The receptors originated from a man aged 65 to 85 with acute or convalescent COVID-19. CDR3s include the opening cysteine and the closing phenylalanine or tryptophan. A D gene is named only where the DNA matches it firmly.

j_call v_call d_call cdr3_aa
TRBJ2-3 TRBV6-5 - CASSQLDTQYF
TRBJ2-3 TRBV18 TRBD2 CASSHTNSFRGGSTDTQYF
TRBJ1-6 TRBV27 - CASSLIPPEGSTSPLHF
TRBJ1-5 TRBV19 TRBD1 CASSIAVTGEGQPQHF
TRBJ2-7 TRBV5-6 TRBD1 CASSSGGRGIEQYF
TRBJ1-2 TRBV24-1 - CATSDRWDWDQHF
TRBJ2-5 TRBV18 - CASSPRTREETQYF
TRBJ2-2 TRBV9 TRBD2 CASSKSGASNTGELFF
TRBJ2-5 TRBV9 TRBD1 CASNTGTEHQETQYF
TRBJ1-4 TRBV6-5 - CASSYTHSSIEKLFF
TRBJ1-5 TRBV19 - CASSLDSYYSNQPQHF
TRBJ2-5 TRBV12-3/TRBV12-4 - CASSLWQLETQYF
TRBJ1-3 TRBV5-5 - CASSFRREAGNTIYF
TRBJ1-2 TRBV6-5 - CATLPGGYDYGYTF
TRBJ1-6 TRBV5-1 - CASSLSGNSPLHF
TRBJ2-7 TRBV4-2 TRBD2 CASSQEGLAGYEQYF
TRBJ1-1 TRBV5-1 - CASSKDSPTEAFF
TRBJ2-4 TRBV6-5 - CASGQVAKNIQYF
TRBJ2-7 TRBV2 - CASSLGGWGQYF
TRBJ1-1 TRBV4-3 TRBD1 CASSQDRGLAFF
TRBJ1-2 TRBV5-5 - CASSLVFGLQYGYTF
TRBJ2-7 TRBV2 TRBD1 CATGQGLYEQYF
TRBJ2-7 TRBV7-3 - CASSLGASNEQYF
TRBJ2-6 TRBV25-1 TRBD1 CASSETGDVGANVLTF
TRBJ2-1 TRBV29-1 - CSVVEGRNEQFF
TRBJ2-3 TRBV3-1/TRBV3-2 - CASSPNEGQKQYF
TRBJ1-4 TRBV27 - CASRSGWGSGATNEKLFF
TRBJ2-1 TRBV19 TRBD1 CASRLTGGRNEQFF
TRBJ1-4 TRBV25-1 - CASRPAEAVDNEKLFF
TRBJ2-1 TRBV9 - CASSVVGARGEQFF
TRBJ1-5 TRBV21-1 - CASSKADRYSNQPQHF
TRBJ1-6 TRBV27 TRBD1 CASSLYRGGNSPLHF
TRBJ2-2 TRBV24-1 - CATSTGPGELFF
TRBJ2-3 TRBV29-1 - CSAGGTRADTQYF
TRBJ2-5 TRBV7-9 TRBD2 CASSPLGGGQETQYF
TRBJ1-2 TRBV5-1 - CASSLGFGDNYGYTF
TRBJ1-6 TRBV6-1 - CASSEGGRGINSPLHF
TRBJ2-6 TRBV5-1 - CASTSEPRTVFASGANVLTF
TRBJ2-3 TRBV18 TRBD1 CASSSTGTGTTDTQYF
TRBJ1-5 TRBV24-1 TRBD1 CATSDSRTGEPQHF
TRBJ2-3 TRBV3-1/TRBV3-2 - CASSQVVDTQYF
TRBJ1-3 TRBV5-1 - CASSLAGGLGNTIYF
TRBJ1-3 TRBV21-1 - CASSIDRGTGCGTIYF
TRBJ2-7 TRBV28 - CASSFGILKGPYEQYF
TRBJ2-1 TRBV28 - CASSLTTGNRYGNEQFF
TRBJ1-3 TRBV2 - CASSEYSGNTIYF
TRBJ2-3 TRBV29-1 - CSVDSGAPTDTQYF
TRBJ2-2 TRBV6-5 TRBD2 CASSYSSGGVRELFF
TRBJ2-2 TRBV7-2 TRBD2 CASSPLSGTYTGELFF
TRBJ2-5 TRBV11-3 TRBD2 CASSPGGFQETQYF
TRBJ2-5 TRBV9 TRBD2 CASSPLAGVETQYF